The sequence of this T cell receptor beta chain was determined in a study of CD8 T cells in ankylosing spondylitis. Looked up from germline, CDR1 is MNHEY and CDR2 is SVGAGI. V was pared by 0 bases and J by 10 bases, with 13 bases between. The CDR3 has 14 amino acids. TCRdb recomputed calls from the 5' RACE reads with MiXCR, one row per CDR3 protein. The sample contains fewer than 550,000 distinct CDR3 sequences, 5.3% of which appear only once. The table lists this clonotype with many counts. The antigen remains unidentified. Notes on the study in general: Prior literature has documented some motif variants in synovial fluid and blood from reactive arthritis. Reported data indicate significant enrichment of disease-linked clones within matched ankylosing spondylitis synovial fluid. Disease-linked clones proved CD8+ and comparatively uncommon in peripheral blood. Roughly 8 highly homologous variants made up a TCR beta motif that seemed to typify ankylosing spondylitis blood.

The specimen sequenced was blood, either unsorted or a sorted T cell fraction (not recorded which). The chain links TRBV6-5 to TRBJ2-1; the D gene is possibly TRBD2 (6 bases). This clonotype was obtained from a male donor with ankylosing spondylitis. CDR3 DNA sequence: TGTGCCAGCAGTTACTCAGCCGGGGGAATAGAGCAGTTCTTC. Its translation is CASSYSAGGIEQFF.